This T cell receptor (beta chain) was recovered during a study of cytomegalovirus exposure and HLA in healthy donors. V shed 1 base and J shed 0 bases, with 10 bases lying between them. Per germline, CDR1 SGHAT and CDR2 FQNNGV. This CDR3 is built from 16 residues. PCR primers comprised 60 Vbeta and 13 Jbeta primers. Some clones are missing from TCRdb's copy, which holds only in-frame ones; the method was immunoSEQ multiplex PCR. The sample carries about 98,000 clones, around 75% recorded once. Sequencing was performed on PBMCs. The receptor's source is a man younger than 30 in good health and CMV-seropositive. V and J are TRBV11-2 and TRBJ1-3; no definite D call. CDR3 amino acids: CASSLGGPSSGNTIYF. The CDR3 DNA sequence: TGTGCCAGCAGCTTAGGAGGGCCTAGCTCTGGAAACACCATATATTTT.